A selection of T cell receptor beta chains follows, all from one sample in a study of a mutant IDH1 vaccine in newly diagnosed glioma. Their cognate antigens are unknown. This table comes from immunoSEQ multiplex PCR, and its TCRdb copy is limited to in-frame clones, with some not included. The data show around 54,000 clones, roughly nine tenths seen once. Sequenced material: PBMCs, taken from a glioma patient whose treatment included an IDH1 peptide vaccine. These TCRs come from a man between 35 and 55 years old with glioma. Both conserved end residues are part of each CDR3. The order of the fields is D gene, clone size, V gene, J gene, CDR3 DNA, CDR3 protein. A D gene is named only where the DNA matches it firmly. Only some rows state a clone size, as once, few, many or a class for expanded clones.

>.|.|TRBV11-2|TRBJ1-2
TGTGCCAGCAGCTTTGGGTCCTATGGCTACACCTTC
CASSFGSYGYTF
>.|.|TRBV12-5|TRBJ2-2
TGTGCTAGTGGTTTGGTAATCGGGCAGGGGTTATCCGGGGAGCTGTTTTTT
CASGLVIGQGLSGELFF
>.|.|TRBV5-6|TRBJ2-5
TGTGCCAGCCTCCGGGACACCAAATGGTCGGGAGAGACCCAGTACTTC
CASLRDTKWSGETQYF
>TRBD2|.|TRBV28|TRBJ2-7
TGTGCCAGCCACCCCGGGAGGGCCTACGAGCAGTACTTC
CASHPGRAYEQYF
>.|.|TRBV27|TRBJ2-5
TGTGCCAGCATGAAACAGGGTTTCGGGGAGACCCAGTACTTC
CASMKQGFGETQYF
>TRBD2|.|TRBV7-2|TRBJ2-7
TGTGCCAGCAGCCTAACTAGCGGGATGCACGAGCAGTACTTC
CASSLTSGMHEQYF
>TRBD1|.|TRBV18|TRBJ1-1
TGTGCCAGCTCACCAAGGACAGGGTGGGACACTGAAGCTTTCTTT
CASSPRTGWDTEAFF
>.|.|TRBV19|TRBJ1-5
TGTGCCAGTAGTCCCAATCAGCCCCAGCATTTT
CASSPNQPQHF
>.|.|TRBV20-1|TRBJ2-3
TGCAGTGCCGGTTTCACAGATACGCAGTATTTT
CSAGFTDTQYF
>.|.|TRBV9|TRBJ2-7
TGTGCCAGCAGCGTAGACGTCGGGGCCTACGAGCAGTACTTC
CASSVDVGAYEQYF
>TRBD1|.|TRBV6-1|TRBJ1-2
TGTGCCAGCAGTGAAGGCGACAGGGTCTATGGCTACACCTTC
CASSEGDRVYGYTF
>.|few|TRBV7-2|TRBJ1-2
TGTGCCAGCAGCTCAAGTCAGAACTATGGCTACACCTTC
CASSSSQNYGYTF
>.|.|TRBV2|TRBJ2-5
TGTGCCAGCAGTCGTCGCCTGGGAGAGACCCAGTACTTC
CASSRRLGETQYF
>TRBD1|.|TRBV11-1|TRBJ2-7
TGTGCCAGCAGCTTAGGACAGGGGATCTACGAGCAGTACTTC
CASSLGQGIYEQYF
>.|.|TRBV18|TRBJ2-3
TGTGCCAGCTCAAGGGACACCCTGGGATCAGATACGCAGTATTTT
CASSRDTLGSDTQYF
>.|.|TRBV4-3|TRBJ1-5
TGCGCCAGCAGCCAAGTCCTCTCCAGCCAGCCCCAGCATTTT
CASSQVLSSQPQHF
>TRBD1|.|TRBV28|TRBJ2-7
TGTGCCAGCAGCCTCCCTAGGGGACAGGGAGTCAACGAGCAGTACTTC
CASSLPRGQGVNEQYF
>.|few|TRBV19|TRBJ2-1
TGTGCCAGTAGTATTAAAGTCGGACTACGATACAATGAGCAGTTCTTC
CASSIKVGLRYNEQFF
>.|.|TRBV9|TRBJ1-5
TGTGCCAGCAGCTCAACAGGGCTCAATCAGCCCCAGCATTTT
CASSSTGLNQPQHF
>.|.|TRBV19|TRBJ1-1
TGTGCCACCTCAAACAGGGACCTCGCCTCTGCTTTCTTT
CATSNRDLASAFF
>TRBD2|.|TRBV28|TRBJ2-7
TGTGCCAGCAGTTTACCCGGCGGGAGAGTCTACGAGCAGTACTTC
CASSLPGGRVYEQYF
>.|.|TRBV7-9|TRBJ1-1
TGTGCCAGCAGCTTAGTTCAGACCATGAACACTGAAGCTTTCTTT
CASSLVQTMNTEAFF
>.|few|TRBV19|TRBJ2-7
TGTGCCAGTAGTATCCGGGTTTTCAACGAGCAGTACTTC
CASSIRVFNEQYF
>TRBD1|.|TRBV4-3|TRBJ1-2
TGCGCCAGCAGCCAAGGGGGACAGAAGATAGGCTACACCTTC
CASSQGGQKIGYTF
>TRBD1|once|TRBV5-1|TRBJ2-5
TGCGCCAGCAGCTTGGAAGGGGGCAGGGGGGAGACCCAGTACTTC
CASSLEGGRGETQYF
>.|.|TRBV27|TRBJ2-1
TGTGCCAGCAGTACCCGGGGCCCGTTCAATGAGCAGTTCTTC
CASSTRGPFNEQFF
>.|.|TRBV28|TRBJ1-5
TGTGCCAGCAGTTTAGGTCAGCCCCAGCATTTT
CASSLGQPQHF
>.|.|TRBV7-6|TRBJ1-1
TGTGCCAGCAGCTTGTATGGGGGGGAAGCTTTCTTT
CASSLYGGEAFF
>.|.|TRBV6-5|TRBJ2-5
TGTGCCAGCAGTCCTGAGGGGGGACAAGAGACCCAGTACTTC
CASSPEGGQETQYF
>.|.|TRBV6-5|TRBJ2-1
TGTGCCAGCAGTTACGGGGCAGGCTTCGCCGATGAGCAGTTCTTC
CASSYGAGFADEQFF
>.|.|TRBV7-9|TRBJ2-7
TGTGCCAGCAGCTTTGGCACAGCCTACGAGCAGTACTTC
CASSFGTAYEQYF
>TRBD2|.|TRBV4-1|TRBJ2-2
TGCGCCAGCAGCCAAGAGAGGGGACTAGAAAACACCGGGGAGCTGTTTTTT
CASSQERGLENTGELFF